A single sample is the source of the 32 T cell receptor beta chains below, sequenced in a study of shared clonotypes between healthy human individuals. This table comes from immunoSEQ multiplex PCR, and its TCRdb copy is limited to in-frame clones, with some not included. Here the sample spans approximately 1.1 million clones, around 82% being singletons. The sequenced material came from memory CD4+ T cells from PBMCs. Subset given: CD45RA-negative fraction. Source of these receptors: a man aged 18-30 years in good health. Some clones in this sample may be carry-over from other donors' samples.

This rearrangement joins TRBV5-8 to TRBJ1-5; D unclear. V lost 4 bases to trimming and J lost 7 bases, with 15 bases between them. Germline assignment: CDR1 SGHTS and CDR2 YDEGEE. This CDR3 comprises 14 residues. DNA for the CDR3: TGTGCCAGCAGCCCGGGCCACAACTCACAGCCCCAGCATTTT. Translated: CASSPGHNSQPQHF.

The rearrangement joins TRBV5-4 to TRBJ2-3, with 14 bases fitting TRBD2. The CDR3 is 18 residues long. Trimming took 0 bases from V and 0 from J; bases not matched to a gene: 3. The germline gives CDR1 SGHNT, CDR2 YYREEE (reference sequence). The CDR3 coding sequence is TGTGCCAGCAGCTTGGGACTAGCGGGAGGGCGAAGCACAGATACGCAGTATTTT. Protein product: CASSLGLAGGRSTDTQYF.

The rearrangement links TRBV4-1 to TRBJ2-5; 8 bases agree with TRBD2. The CDR3 is made up of 18 amino acids. Trimming removed 0 bases from V and 3 bases from J; junction bases left unmatched: 12. Germline V gene sequence: CDR1 MGHRA, CDR2 YSYEKL. The CDR3 bases are TGCGCCAGCAGCCAAGATCTAGCGGGTTTGGGAGACGAAGAGACCCAGTACTTC. Protein sequence: CASSQDLAGLGDEETQYF.

The count of this clone is one. The identical CDR3 is also encoded by other nucleotide sequences in the sample. The chain recombines TRBV6-6 with TRBJ2-1; D is ambiguous. V lost 3 bases and J 8 bases, leaving 5 bases between the germline ends. Germline V gives CDR1 MNHNY, CDR2 SVGAGI (reference sequence). The CDR3 is made up of 11 amino acids. CDR3 sequence reads: CASSYYDEQFF. The CDR3 coding sequence is TGTGCCAGCAGTTATTATGATGAGCAGTTCTTC.

The J gene is TRBJ2-7, the V gene TRBV27, with D possibly TRBD1 on 6 matching bases. The germline gives CDR1 MNHEY, CDR2 SMNVEV (reference sequence). There are 15 residues in the CDR3. V was pared by 8 bases and J by 3 bases, with 20 bases between. The CDR3 DNA sequence: TGTGCCAGCGGCGGTTCCGGGACAACAGTCTACGAGCAGTACTTC. Translation gives CASGGSGTTVYEQYF.

The V call is TRBV15, the J call TRBJ2-1; D is tentatively TRBD1 or TRBD2 (5 bases each). The CDR3 is 15 residues long. CDR1 is LNHNV and CDR2 is YYDKDF in the germline V gene (reference sequence). V shed 2 bases and J shed 5 bases, with 13 bases lying between them. CDR3 protein: CATSRRDGGHNEQFF. DNA for the CDR3: TGTGCCACCAGCAGACGGGACGGAGGACACAATGAGCAGTTCTTC.

For this clone: Other DNA sequences from this sample encode an identical CDR3 as well. The gene calls are TRBV28 and TRBJ2-1; D is unclear. The V gene lost 1 base and the J gene lost 3 bases, with 7 bases spanning the gap. Germline V lookup: CDR1 MDHEN, CDR2 SYDVKM. The CDR3 has 14 residues. The CDR3 region is CASSLLRDYNEQFF. For the CDR3, the DNA is TGTGCCAGCAGTTTATTACGAGACTACAATGAGCAGTTCTTC. The full variable domain, rest sourced from reference TRBV28 and TRBJ2-1, is DVKVTQSSRYLVKRTGEKVFLECVQDMDHENMFWYRQDPGLGLRLIYFSYDVKMKEKGDIPEGYSVSREKKERFSLILESASTNQTSMYLCASSLLRDYNEQFFGPGTRLTVL.

The chain links TRBV19 to TRBJ1-5; no firm D call. Germline CDR1 is LNHDA and CDR2 is SQIVND (reference sequence). V was trimmed by 4 bases and J by 4 bases, leaving 8 bases between them. The CDR3 extends over 13 amino acids. CDR3 nucleotide sequence: TGTGCCAGTAGTACCCAGAGGAATCAGCCCCAGCATTTT. Amino acids: CASSTQRNQPQHF.

This clone was seen more than once but under ten times. This clone may be a read error of a much larger clone one base away. The gene calls are TRBV5-6 and TRBJ2-1; D call uncertain. V was shortened by 5 bases and J by 8 bases, with 5 bases between the two germline ends. Germline values: CDR1 SGHDT, CDR2 YYEEEE. The CDR3 is made up of 10 amino acids. CDR3 nucleotide sequence: TGTGCCAGCAGATACCATGAGCAGTTCTTC. Encoded protein: CASRYHEQFF.

This clone has more than one count but fewer than ten. The chain carries TRBV27 and TRBJ2-1; D possibly corresponds to TRBD2 (6 bases). With 5 bases removed from V and 4 bases from J, the gap between germline ends came to 15 bases. The CDR3 totals 15 residues. The germline V gene has CDR1 MNHEY and CDR2 SMNVEV (reference sequence). The CDR3 reads CASSAGGGVYNEQFF. Written as DNA, the CDR3 is TGTGCCAGCAGTGCCGGAGGAGGGGTGTACAATGAGCAGTTCTTC.

The rearrangement joins TRBV28 to TRBJ2-2; TRBD1 aligns across 8 bases. The CDR3 is 15 amino acids. Per germline, CDR1 MDHEN and CDR2 SYDVKM. J gave up 5 bases and V 7 bases, and 9 bases lay outside the gene matches. CDR3 sequence (DNA): TGTGCCAGCACCCCCGGACAGGGCTGGACCGGGGAGCTGTTTTTT. This encodes CASTPGQGWTGELFF.

The rearrangement uses TRBV4-3 and TRBJ1-1; D call uncertain. Germline V gene data show CDR1 as LGHNA and CDR2 as YSLEER. The CDR3 is made up of 16 amino acids. The germline V and J ends were trimmed by 1 base and 0 bases, with 12 bases remaining between them. In DNA form, the CDR3 reads TGCGCCAGCAGCCAAGGGAAGTACGGCCTGAACACTGAAGCTTTCTTT. It translates to CASSQGKYGLNTEAFF.

This clone was counted a few times. This may be a read error, as it is one base from a much larger clone. Other nucleotide sequences from this sample produce the same CDR3. The chain employs TRBV30 and TRBJ1-1, with D maybe TRBD1 (5 bases). This CDR3 spans 13 amino acids. Germline assignment: CDR1 GTSNPN and CDR2 SVGIG (reference sequence). Trimming shortened V by 0 bases and J by 1 base, and 6 bases separated the two germline ends. In nucleotides, the CDR3 is TGTGCCTGGAGTGTGCAGGGGAACACTGAAGCTTTCTTT. It codes for CAWSVQGNTEAFF.

The genes are TRBV7-2 and TRBJ2-5; 7 bases agree with TRBD2. V lost 5 bases to trimming and J lost 5 bases; unmatched junction nucleotides: 14. Germline V gene data show CDR1 as SGHTA and CDR2 as FQGNSA. The CDR3 is 16 amino acids. The CDR3 DNA reads TGTGCCAGCAGCCCGCAGGCGGCGGGAGAATGGGAGACCCAGTACTTC. It codes for CASSPQAAGEWETQYF.

The chain couples TRBV27 to TRBJ1-2; the match to TRBD1 covers 9 bases. Trimming took 6 bases from V and 0 from J; bases not matched to a gene: 17. Germline CDR1 MNHEY, CDR2 SMNVEV (reference sequence). The CDR3 runs 19 residues. The CDR3: CASRKWGRQGVTTNYGYTF. The CDR3 DNA reads TGTGCCAGCAGAAAGTGGGGACGACAGGGGGTAACGACTAACTATGGCTACACCTTC.

J is TRBJ2-7 and V is TRBV9; TRBD2 matches at 7 bases. Germline loops: CDR1 SGDLS, CDR2 YYNGEE. The V segment lost 0 bases and the J segment 6 bases; nucleotides outside the gene matches: 3. The CDR3 spans 13 residues. For the CDR3, the DNA is TGTGCCAGCAGCGTAGGGGGAGGGGTCGAGCAGTACTTC. It specifies CASSVGGGVEQYF.

The chain has TRBV7-9 and TRBJ1-3; no firm D call. The CDR3 is 12 residues long. CDR1 SEHNR and CDR2 FQNEAQ come from the germline V gene (reference sequence). V was shortened by 11 bases and J by 4 bases, with 12 bases between the two germline ends. CDR3 nucleotide sequence: TGTGCCGTCGGAACGGAAGGAAACACCATATATTTT. It yields the protein CAVGTEGNTIYF.

This rearrangement joins TRBV19 to TRBJ1-1, with D unclear. V gave up 5 bases and J gave up 1 base, with 11 bases separating them. In germline, CDR1 is LNHDA, CDR2 SQIVND (reference sequence). This CDR3 contains 14 residues. CDR3 bases: TGTGCCAGTAGTGACCCGCCGGAGAACACTGAAGCTTTCTTT. Translated, it gives CASSDPPENTEAFF.

This chain joins TRBV7-9 and TRBJ2-1; D is unresolved. The CDR3 is 18 amino acids. Deletions cut 2 bases from V and 9 bases from J, with 26 bases between. The germline CDR1 and CDR2 sequences are SEHNR and FQNEAQ (reference sequence). CDR3 DNA: TGTGCCAGCAGCTTAAAGGTTGCCTTGGATAGGGTTTATGGTGAGCAGTTCTTC. Translating gives CASSLKVALDRVYGEQFF.

The chain is built from TRBV11-2 and TRBJ1-5, with 8 bases matching TRBD1. The germline V gene encodes CDR1 SGHAT and CDR2 FQNNGV. The ends lost 5 bases at V and 6 bases at J; junction bases unmatched: 6. This CDR3 region has 14 residues. The CDR3 region has the DNA TGTGCCAGCAGCCCGCAGGGGGCGGGTCAGCCCCAGCATTTT. As protein: CASSPQGAGQPQHF.

The chain carries TRBV5-1 and TRBJ1-1; 7 positions agree with TRBD1. Germline values: CDR1 SGHRS, CDR2 YFSETQ. Losses at the gene ends were 2 bases for V and 1 base for J; bases not matched to a gene: 2. This CDR3 spans 14 amino acids. CDR3 bases: TGCGCCAGCAGCTTCACAGGGGCGAACACTGAAGCTTTCTTT. Translation: CASSFTGANTEAFF.

This rearrangement joins TRBV6-5 to TRBJ1-1; no clear D gene. With 6 bases removed from V and 1 base from J, the gap between germline ends came to 12 bases. The CDR3 runs to 14 residues. The germline CDR1 and CDR2 sequences are MNHEY and SVGAGI. CDR3 region: CASRVDGRNTEAFF. Written as DNA, the CDR3 is TGTGCCAGCAGGGTGGACGGGAGGAACACTGAAGCTTTCTTT.

The V and J genes are TRBV10-1 and TRBJ2-1; D is possibly TRBD2 (5 bases). This CDR3 spans 16 amino acids. V gave up 0 bases and J gave up 3 bases, with 12 bases separating them. Germline CDR1 reads WNHNN; CDR2 reads SYGVQD (reference sequence). The CDR3 protein is CASSESMTGSYNEQFF. The CDR3 DNA sequence: TGCGCCAGCAGTGAGTCGATGACGGGAAGCTACAATGAGCAGTTCTTC.

This clone has at least ten counts. The chain is built from TRBV28 and TRBJ2-3, with 8 bases lining up with TRBD2. CDR3 length: 15 residues. CDR1 and CDR2 (germline): MDHEN, SYDVKM. The V gene end was trimmed by 4 bases and the J gene end by 4 bases; junction bases not matched to a gene: 7. For the CDR3, the DNA is TGTGCCAGCAGTTCCGCGGGAGGCGAGGCAGATACGCAGTATTTT. It specifies CASSSAGGEADTQYF. Based on the CDR3 plus reference TRBV28 and TRBJ2-3, the full variable domain is DVKVTQSSRYLVKRTGEKVFLECVQDMDHENMFWYRQDPGLGLRLIYFSYDVKMKEKGDIPEGYSVSREKKERFSLILESASTNQTSMYLCASSSAGGEADTQYFGPGTRLTVL.

This clone occurred once. V usage is TRBV6-5 and J usage is TRBJ2-7, with D perhaps matching TRBD2 (6 bases). Germline V gives CDR1 MNHEY, CDR2 SVGAGI. The CDR3 is made up of 14 amino acids. Trimming removed 5 bases from V and 1 base from J, with 12 bases in between. CDR3: CASSKTSRSYEQYF. The CDR3 bases are TGTGCCAGCAGTAAGACTAGTAGGTCCTACGAGCAGTACTTC.

The V gene is TRBV27, the J gene TRBJ2-7; the D gene is possibly TRBD1 (6 bases). CDR3 length: 15 residues. Deletions cut 2 bases from V and 2 bases from J, with 13 bases between. CDR1 and CDR2 (germline): MNHEY, SMNVEV (reference sequence). The CDR3, as DNA: TGTGCCAGCAGTTTACCGGGACAAAAAGCCTACGAGCAGTACTTC. It specifies CASSLPGQKAYEQYF.

V gene TRBV5-1 combines with J gene TRBJ1-3; D might be TRBD1 (5 bases). The V and J ends lost 3 bases and 3 bases respectively, with 7 bases between them. Germline V gene data show CDR1 as SGHRS and CDR2 as YFSETQ. This CDR3 contains 13 residues. CDR3 sequence (DNA): TGCGCCAGCAGCTGGGACGGTGGAAACACCATATATTTT. Residues: CASSWDGGNTIYF.

This clone was detected many times. V usage is TRBV19 and J usage is TRBJ1-2, with TRBD1 matching 9 bases. V lost 3 bases to trimming and J lost 8 bases; unmatched junction nucleotides: 10. From germline, CDR1 is LNHDA and CDR2 SQIVND (reference sequence). CDR3 length: 15 amino acids. CDR3 nucleotide sequence: TGTGCCAGTAGTATGGATCGACAGGGGGTAGACGGCTACACCTTC. Its protein is CASSMDRQGVDGYTF.

This chain links TRBV6-1 with TRBJ1-5; the D is unclear. Germline assignment: CDR1 MNHNS and CDR2 SASEGT. The V and J ends lost 5 bases and 4 bases respectively, with 9 bases between them. The CDR3 is made up of 13 amino acids. The CDR3 DNA is TGTGCCAGCAGTCCCGACATGAATCAGCCCCAGCATTTT. Translating gives CASSPDMNQPQHF.

V gene TRBV30 combines with J gene TRBJ1-2; D perhaps matches TRBD1 (6 bases). The CDR3 runs to 15 residues. Germline V gene lookup returns CDR1 GTSNPN and CDR2 SVGIG (reference sequence). V was pared by 2 bases and J by 7 bases, with 20 bases between. In DNA form, the CDR3 reads TGTGCCTGGAGTTACCTTCGACAGGATGTAGGTGGCTACACCTTC. This codes for CAWSYLRQDVGGYTF.

The rearrangement uses TRBV4-1 and TRBJ1-5, with no clear D. The CDR3 runs 15 residues. V lost 0 bases and J lost 5, with 11 bases in between. The germline V gene has CDR1 MGHRA and CDR2 YSYEKL. The CDR3 is CASSQEGVPYQPQHF. DNA for the CDR3: TGCGCCAGCAGCCAAGAAGGTGTCCCATATCAGCCCCAGCATTTT.

The rearrangement joins TRBV18 to TRBJ2-3; 12 bases map to TRBD1. Trimming took 0 bases from V and 9 from J; bases not matched to a gene: 4. This CDR3 contains 15 residues. Looked up from germline, CDR1 is KGHSH and CDR2 is LQKENI. Here the CDR3 DNA reads TGTGCCAGCTCACCACCGGGACAGGGGGCGATCACGCAGTATTTT. This translates into CASSPPGQGAITQYF.